The 27 T cell receptor beta chains in this list originate from one sample, sequenced in a study of beta chain features in type 1 diabetes. Sequencing targeted expressed TCRB transcripts, as all isolated RNA had been reverse transcribed. Repertoires were generated with immunoSEQ multiplex PCR, while TCRdb's copy carries only in-frame clones and drops some. Of 150,000 to 200,000 clones listed, just over 9% are singletons. The sample taken for sequencing was central memory CD4+ T cells from blood. The receptors were gathered from a woman aged 18-35 years in good health.

This chain connects TRBV9 to TRBJ2-2; 9 nucleotides align to TRBD1. The CDR3 length is 18 residues. The V gene end was trimmed by 6 bases and the J gene end by 0 bases; junction bases not matched to a gene: 12. Germline values: CDR1 SGDLS, CDR2 YYNGEE. The chain's CDR3 is CASNRDRVNSANTGELFF. CDR3 sequence (DNA): TGTGCCAGCAACCGGGACAGGGTAAACTCCGCGAACACCGGGGAGCTGTTTTTT. Variable domain in full (rest from reference TRBV9 and TRBJ2-2): DSGVTQTPKHLITATGQRVTLRCSPRSGDLSVYWYQQSLDQGLQFLIQYYNGEERAKGNILERFSAQQFPDLHSELNLSSLELGDSALYFCASNRDRVNSANTGELFFGEGSRLTVL.

This clone was recorded a few times. The chain couples TRBV9 to TRBJ1-1; D not resolved. V lost 5 bases, J lost 4 bases, and 12 bases lay in between. CDR1 SGDLS and CDR2 YYNGEE come from the germline V gene. The CDR3 length is 13 residues. CDR3 nucleotides: TGTGCCAGCAGTGAGGCCCCGGGCACTGAAGCTTTCTTT. Encoded protein: CASSEAPGTEAFF. Full variable domain (rest looked up from reference TRBV9 and TRBJ1-1): DSGVTQTPKHLITATGQRVTLRCSPRSGDLSVYWYQQSLDQGLQFLIQYYNGEERAKGNILERFSAQQFPDLHSELNLSSLELGDSALYFCASSEAPGTEAFFGQGTRLTVV.

The rearrangement joins TRBV9 to TRBJ1-2, with a possible D match to TRBD1 (6 bases). The CDR3 sequence is 14 residues long. Trimming pared 3 bases from V and 6 bases from J, leaving 15 bases between. Looked up from germline, CDR1 is SGDLS and CDR2 is YYNGEE. The CDR3 region is CASSGYREENGYTF. As DNA, the CDR3 is TGTGCCAGCAGCGGATACAGGGAAGAAAATGGCTACACCTTC.

This clone was seen a few times. The junction departs from the called germline gene at one end, perhaps through a read error. This chain uses TRBV27 with TRBJ2-5, with D tentatively TRBD2 (5 bases). This CDR3 region has 15 residues. The germline V gene encodes CDR1 MNHEY and CDR2 SMNVEV (reference sequence). CDR3 bases: TGTGCCAGCACCCCGGCCTCGACTATCCAAGGGACCCAGTACTTC. The encoded protein is CASTPASTIQGTQYF.

This clone was found a few times. The genes are TRBV7-2 and TRBJ2-2; possibly TRBD2 for D (5 bases). In germline, CDR1 is SGHTA, CDR2 FQGNSA. With 1 base removed from V and 4 bases from J, the gap between germline ends came to 10 bases. CDR3 length: 15 residues. CDR3: CASSLEEGITGELFF. The CDR3 DNA is TGTGCCAGCAGCTTAGAAGAGGGTATCACCGGGGAGCTGTTTTTT.

This clone was recorded a few times. This rearrangement joins TRBV5-1 to TRBJ2-5; D may be TRBD1 (6 bases). Germline CDR1 SGHRS, CDR2 YFSETQ. The CDR3 has 14 residues. V lost 4 bases and J lost 2, with 12 bases in between. CDR3 sequence (DNA): TGCGCCAGCAGCCGCTCCGGACAGCAAGAGACCCAGTACTTC. As protein: CASSRSGQQETQYF.

This clone was seen a handful of times. The rearrangement uses TRBV30 and TRBJ2-7; 8 positions match TRBD1. This CDR3 has 14 residues. Germline trimming cut 1 base from V and 6 bases from J; bases unmatched to any gene: 8. The germline V gene has CDR1 GTSNPN and CDR2 SVGIG (reference sequence). The CDR3 reads CAWSAGQGFGEQYF. The DNA for the CDR3 is TGTGCCTGGAGTGCAGGACAGGGTTTTGGCGAGCAGTACTTC.

This clone has just a few counts. This rearrangement joins TRBV4-2 to TRBJ2-7; 7 bases match TRBD1. Germline CDR1 is LGHNA and CDR2 is YNFKEQ. This CDR3 is built from 16 residues. The trim removed 3 bases at V and 3 bases at J, leaving 11 bases unmatched. In DNA form, the CDR3 reads TGTGCCAGCAGCCAGGACCCGACAGGGAGCTACTACGAGCAGTACTTC. Amino acid sequence: CASSQDPTGSYYEQYF.

The chain employs TRBV13 and TRBJ2-7; 10 bases are a match to TRBD2. There are 18 residues in the CDR3. Germline CDR1 is PRHDT and CDR2 is FYEKMQ (reference sequence). With V trimmed by 0 bases and J by 4 bases, 12 bases remained unmatched. CDR3 DNA: TGTGCCAGCAGCTTAGGCCGCCTAGCGGGAGAATTGAGGTACGAGCAGTACTTC. Protein: CASSLGRLAGELRYEQYF.

This chain uses TRBV18 with TRBJ1-5; 7 bases agree with TRBD1. The V and J ends lost 0 bases and 5 bases, in that order; junction bases with no gene match: 4. Germline CDR1 and CDR2: KGHSH and LQKENI. The CDR3 runs to 15 residues. CDR3 in DNA: TGTGCCAGCTCACCACCAAACGGACAGGATCAGCCCCAGCATTTT. Amino acids: CASSPPNGQDQPQHF.

The CDR3 DNA follows: TGTGCCATCACCACAGGGTGGGGCGAGCAGTACTTC. It is translated as CAITTGWGEQYF. The chain links TRBV5-4 to TRBJ2-7, with TRBD1 as a possible D gene (6 bases). Germline V gene data show CDR1 as SGHNT and CDR2 as YYREEE (reference sequence). Trimming pared 9 bases from V and 6 bases from J, leaving 16 bases between. The length of the CDR3 is 12 residues.

This rearrangement joins TRBV5-8 to TRBJ1-1; TRBD1 matches at 7 bases. The CDR3 totals 14 residues. CDR1 and CDR2 (germline): SGHTS, YDEGEE. V shed 4 bases and J 4 bases; nucleotides not matched to a gene: 7. The CDR3 spells CASSRTGVVTEAFF. The CDR3 DNA reads as TGTGCCAGCAGCAGAACAGGGGTGGTCACTGAAGCTTTCTTT.

The table lists this clone with a few counts. The genes are TRBV27 and TRBJ1-1, with TRBD1 as a possible D gene (6 bases). The CDR3 totals 16 residues. V shed 6 bases and J shed 3 bases, with 20 bases lying between them. CDR1 and CDR2 from the germline V gene are MNHEY and SMNVEV (reference sequence). CDR3: CASRSGTTSLYTEAFF. The CDR3 DNA follows: TGTGCCAGCAGATCCGGGACAACTTCTTTATACACTGAAGCTTTCTTT.

The chain recombines TRBV19 with TRBJ1-1; D not certain. V was pared by 3 bases and J by 4 bases, with 12 bases between. Germline lookup yields CDR1 LNHDA and CDR2 SQIVND (reference sequence). The length of the CDR3 is 14 residues. The CDR3 loop is CASSMGDTATEAFF. The CDR3 DNA is TGTGCCAGTAGTATGGGAGATACTGCCACTGAAGCTTTCTTT.

The rearrangement uses TRBV5-4 and TRBJ2-5; D is ambiguous. The CDR3 runs 13 residues. Trimming cost V 1 base and J 3 bases, with 7 bases left between them. The germline CDR1 and CDR2 sequences are SGHNT and YYREEE (reference sequence). This CDR3 reads CASSLIQKETQYF. CDR3 nucleotides: TGTGCCAGCAGCTTGATCCAGAAAGAGACCCAGTACTTC.

In its sample, this clone was seen a few times. The chain uses TRBV9 and TRBJ2-1; TRBD1 might be the D (6 bases). The CDR3 runs to 15 residues. Per germline, CDR1 SGDLS and CDR2 YYNGEE. V was cut by 0 bases and J by 5 bases, with 12 bases left in between. CDR3 DNA sequence: TGTGCCAGCAGCGTAGGTCAGGGGACCAACAATGAGCAGTTCTTC. Translated: CASSVGQGTNNEQFF. Combining the CDR3 with reference TRBV9 and TRBJ2-1 gives the whole variable domain DSGVTQTPKHLITATGQRVTLRCSPRSGDLSVYWYQQSLDQGLQFLIQYYNGEERAKGNILERFSAQQFPDLHSELNLSSLELGDSALYFCASSVGQGTNNEQFFGPGTRLTVL.

V gene TRBV7-2 combines with J gene TRBJ1-1, with 7 bases fitting TRBD1. The V gene's germline CDR1 is SGHTA and CDR2 FQGNSA. V dropped 5 bases and J dropped 4; count of bases not matched to a gene: 7. CDR3 size: 14 residues. CDR3 sequence (DNA): TGTGCCAGCAGCCCCAACCAGGGGGGCACTGAAGCTTTCTTT. Protein product: CASSPNQGGTEAFF. The whole variable domain, remainder taken from reference TRBV7-2 and TRBJ1-1, is GAGVSQSPSNKVTEKGKDVELRCDPISGHTALYWYRQSLGQGLEFLIYFQGNSAPDKSGLPSDRFSAERTGGSVSTLTIQRTQQEDSAVYLCASSPNQGGTEAFFGQGTRLTVV.

The rearrangement joins TRBV19 to TRBJ1-5, with TRBD1 matching 9 bases. V shed 6 bases, J shed 5 bases, and the junction held 8 bases outside the gene matches. In germline, CDR1 is LNHDA, CDR2 SQIVND (reference sequence). The CDR3 spans 15 residues. The CDR3 sequence is CASRRDREIYQPQHF. The DNA for the CDR3 is TGTGCCAGTAGAAGGGACAGGGAGATCTATCAGCCCCAGCATTTT.

This clone occurred a few times. This CDR3 is CASSLSPSGDSEQYF. The DNA for the CDR3 is TGTGCCAGCAGCTTGTCCCCTAGCGGGGACTCCGAGCAGTACTTC. The chain couples TRBV11-2 to TRBJ2-7; 9 nucleotides align to TRBD2. Germline CDR1 SGHAT, CDR2 FQNNGV. With 3 bases clipped from V and 6 bases from J, the junction kept 9 bases outside the gene matches. The CDR3 runs 15 residues.

The V and J genes are TRBV11-2 and TRBJ1-1; 9 bases line up with TRBD1. The trim removed 5 bases at V and 2 bases at J, leaving 3 bases unmatched. Germline loops: CDR1 SGHAT, CDR2 FQNNGV. This CDR3 region has 14 residues. The CDR3, as DNA: TGTGCCAGCAGCCGGGACAGGGACAACACTGAAGCTTTCTTT. This codes for CASSRDRDNTEAFF.

This clone came up a few times. The J gene is TRBJ1-1, the V gene TRBV5-1; tentatively, D is TRBD1 (6 bases). V was trimmed by 4 bases and J by 3 bases, leaving 16 bases between them. CDR3 size: 15 residues. CDR1 and CDR2 from the germline V gene are SGHRS and YFSETQ. In DNA, the CDR3 is TGCGCCAGCAGCGTTACAGGGAATGGTGACACTGAAGCTTTCTTT. Translating it yields CASSVTGNGDTEAFF.

The rearrangement links TRBV2 to TRBJ1-6; 8 bases are a match to TRBD1. The J segment lost 7 bases and the V segment lost 8 bases, leaving 7 bases of the junction unmatched. The germline V gene has CDR1 SNHLY and CDR2 FYNNEI. The CDR3 has 14 residues. The CDR3 loop is CASAPGQANSPLHF. CDR3 DNA sequence: TGTGCCAGCGCTCCGGGACAGGCGAATTCACCCCTCCACTTT. The full variable domain, completed using reference TRBV2 and TRBJ1-6, is EPEVTQTPSHQVTQMGQEVILRCVPISNHLYFYWYRQILGQKVEFLVSFYNNEISEKSEIFDDQFSVERPDGSNFTLKIRSTKLEDSAMYFCASAPGQANSPLHFGNGTRLTVT.

The chain is built from TRBV5-1 and TRBJ1-2, with 7 bases aligning to TRBD1. Germline CDR1 and CDR2: SGHRS and YFSETQ. CDR3 size: 12 residues. V lost 2 bases, J lost 6 bases, and 1 base stayed unmatched. The CDR3 loop is CASSFTGDGYTF. DNA for the CDR3: TGCGCCAGCAGCTTTACAGGGGATGGCTACACCTTC.

The rearrangement links TRBV5-6 to TRBJ2-3; 9 bases agree with TRBD2. Germline CDR1 SGHDT, CDR2 YYEEEE. The CDR3 is 16 residues long. V lost 1 base, J lost 2 bases, and 5 bases stayed unmatched. CDR3 in amino acids: CASSLFLAGNTDTQYF. DNA for the CDR3: TGTGCCAGCAGCTTGTTTCTAGCGGGGAACACAGATACGCAGTATTTT. The variable domain in full, with the rest retrieved from reference TRBV5-6 and TRBJ2-3, is DAGVTQSPTHLIKTRGQQVTLRCSPKSGHDTVSWYQQALGQGPQFIFQYYEEEERQRGNFPDRFSGHQFPNYSSELNVNALLLGDSALYLCASSLFLAGNTDTQYFGPGTRLTVL.

This clone was counted a few times. The chain has TRBV7-9 and TRBJ1-1; 7 nucleotides match TRBD1. Germline V gene lookup returns CDR1 SEHNR and CDR2 FQNEAQ (reference sequence). This CDR3 is 14 amino acids long. Trimming took 5 bases from V and 9 from J; bases not matched to a gene: 12. CDR3 bases: TGTGCCAGCAGCCGAGACAGGGCGGGTGATAAAGCTTTCTTT. Its protein is CASSRDRAGDKAFF.

This clone occurred many times. The V gene is TRBV9, the J gene TRBJ1-4; D possibly corresponds to TRBD1 (5 bases). Per germline, CDR1 SGDLS and CDR2 YYNGEE. The CDR3 loop spans 16 amino acids. The V gene lost 4 bases and the J gene lost 8 bases, with 21 bases spanning the gap. The CDR3 sequence is CASSPNPGEGREKLFF. The CDR3 coding sequence is TGTGCCAGCAGCCCAAACCCGGGAGAGGGACGGGAAAAACTGTTTTTT.

In this sample, this clone turned up a few times. The chain uses TRBV11-2 and TRBJ2-1, with 7 nucleotides matching TRBD2. The CDR3 is made up of 14 amino acids. V gave up 5 bases and J gave up 7 bases; unmatched junction bases: 8. In germline, CDR1 is SGHAT, CDR2 FQNNGV. CDR3 amino acids: CASSHWGGINEQFF. Here the CDR3 DNA reads TGTGCCAGCAGCCATTGGGGGGGTATTAATGAGCAGTTCTTC.